This record concerns one T cell receptor (beta chain) sequence. Its antigen is unknown. Template switching added a universal primer site; cDNA carried unique molecular identifiers. TCRdb reanalysed the 5' RACE reads using MiXCR and keeps one entry per CDR3 protein. The data show 300,000 to 350,000 distinct CDR3 sequences, about 12% seen once. Trimming shortened V by 1 base and J by 2 bases, and 10 bases separated the two germline ends. This CDR3 contains 15 residues. Germline-derived CDR1 and CDR2 are SGHVS and FQNEAQ. These data are taken from a study of identical twins. Study-wide findings and caveats: The study found that models underestimated out-of-frame TCR alpha sharing in monozygotic twins. Diverse VJ usage suggested most zero-insertion clonotypes were not invariant T cells.

The same specimen was also included in a second study, on yellow fever vaccine responses in identical twins. Turning to that study: Twin vaccine T cell responses reportedly seemed partly convergent, partly personalized.

Material for sequencing was CD8+ T cells sorted from blood. The chain combines TRBV7-8 with TRBJ2-3; D gene uncertain. The TCR originated in a woman aged 18-30 years in good health. CDR3: CASSLGRSYTDTQYF. In DNA, the CDR3 is TGTGCCAGCAGCTTAGGGCGCAGTTACACAGATACGCAGTATTTT.